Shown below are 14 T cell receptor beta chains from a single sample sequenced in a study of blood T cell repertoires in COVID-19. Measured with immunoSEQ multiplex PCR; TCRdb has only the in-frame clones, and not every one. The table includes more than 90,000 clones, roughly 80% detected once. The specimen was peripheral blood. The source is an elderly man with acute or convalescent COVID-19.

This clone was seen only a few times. CDR3: CASLAEGQPQHF. As DNA, the CDR3 is TGTGCCAGCTTAGCGGAGGGTCAGCCCCAGCATTTT. This chain connects TRBV28 to TRBJ1-5, with D unresolved. V lost 8 bases to trimming and J lost 6 bases, with 11 bases between them. The CDR3 spans 12 residues. In germline, CDR1 is MDHEN, CDR2 SYDVKM.

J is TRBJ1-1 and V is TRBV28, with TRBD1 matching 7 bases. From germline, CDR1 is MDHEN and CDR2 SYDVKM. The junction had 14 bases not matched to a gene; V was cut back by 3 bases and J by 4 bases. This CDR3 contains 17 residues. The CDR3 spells CASSLGRQGPSGTEAFF. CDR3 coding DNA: TGTGCCAGCAGTTTGGGAAGACAGGGTCCATCTGGCACTGAAGCTTTCTTT.

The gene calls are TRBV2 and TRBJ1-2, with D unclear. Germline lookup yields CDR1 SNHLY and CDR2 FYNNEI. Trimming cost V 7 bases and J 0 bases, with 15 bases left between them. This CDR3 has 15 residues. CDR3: CASMKDFNSNYGYTF. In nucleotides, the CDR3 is TGTGCCAGCATGAAGGACTTTAATTCTAACTATGGCTACACCTTC.

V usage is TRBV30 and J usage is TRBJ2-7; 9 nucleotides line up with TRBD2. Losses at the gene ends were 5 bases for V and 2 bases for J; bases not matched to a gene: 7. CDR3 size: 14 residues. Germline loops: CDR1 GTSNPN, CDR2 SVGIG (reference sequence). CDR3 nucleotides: TGTGCCTGGGCTAGCGGGAAGGGAACCTACGAGCAGTACTTC. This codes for CAWASGKGTYEQYF.

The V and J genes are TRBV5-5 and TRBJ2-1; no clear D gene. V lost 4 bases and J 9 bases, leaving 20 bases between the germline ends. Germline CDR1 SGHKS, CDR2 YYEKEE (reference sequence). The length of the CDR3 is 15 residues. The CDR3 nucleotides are TGTGCCAGCAGCACCAATGGGTGGGCCTCCGGTGAGCAGTTCTTC. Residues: CASSTNGWASGEQFF.

Written as DNA, the CDR3 is TGCGCCAGCAGCCAAACGACCGCGGGAGTATCAAACAATGAGCAGTTCTTC. This encodes CASSQTTAGVSNNEQFF. V gene TRBV4-3 combines with J gene TRBJ2-1; TRBD2 matches 7 bases. The germline V gene encodes CDR1 LGHNA and CDR2 YSLEER. CDR3 length: 17 residues. V was pared by 2 bases and J by 5 bases, with 12 bases of the junction left unmatched.

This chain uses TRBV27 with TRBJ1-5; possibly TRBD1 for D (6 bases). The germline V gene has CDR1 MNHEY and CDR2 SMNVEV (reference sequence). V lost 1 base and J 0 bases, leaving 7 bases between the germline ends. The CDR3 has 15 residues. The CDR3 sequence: CASSLLQGSNQPQHF. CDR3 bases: TGTGCCAGCAGTTTATTACAGGGTAGCAATCAGCCCCAGCATTTT.

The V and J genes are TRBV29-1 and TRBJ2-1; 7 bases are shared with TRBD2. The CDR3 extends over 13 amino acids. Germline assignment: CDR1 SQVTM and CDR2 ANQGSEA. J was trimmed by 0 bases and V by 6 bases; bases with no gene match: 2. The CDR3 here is CSVRGDSYNEQFF. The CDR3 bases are TGCAGCGTCCGGGGGGACTCCTACAATGAGCAGTTCTTC.

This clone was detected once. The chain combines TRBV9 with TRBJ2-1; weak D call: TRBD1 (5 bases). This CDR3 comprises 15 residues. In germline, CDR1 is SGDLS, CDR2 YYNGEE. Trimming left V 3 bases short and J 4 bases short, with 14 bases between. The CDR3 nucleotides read TGTGCCAGCAGCGCCAGGGTTTCCCTTTACAATGAGCAGTTCTTC. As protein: CASSARVSLYNEQFF. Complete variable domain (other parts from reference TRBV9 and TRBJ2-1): DSGVTQTPKHLITATGQRVTLRCSPRSGDLSVYWYQQSLDQGLQFLIQYYNGEERAKGNILERFSAQQFPDLHSELNLSSLELGDSALYFCASSARVSLYNEQFFGPGTRLTVL.

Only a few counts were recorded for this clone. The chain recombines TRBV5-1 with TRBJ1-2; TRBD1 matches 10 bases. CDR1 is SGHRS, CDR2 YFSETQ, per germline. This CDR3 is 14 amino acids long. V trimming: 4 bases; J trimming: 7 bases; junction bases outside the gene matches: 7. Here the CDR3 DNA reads TGCGCCAGCAGCGTGGGACAGGGGACAGGTGGCTACACCTTC. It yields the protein CASSVGQGTGGYTF.

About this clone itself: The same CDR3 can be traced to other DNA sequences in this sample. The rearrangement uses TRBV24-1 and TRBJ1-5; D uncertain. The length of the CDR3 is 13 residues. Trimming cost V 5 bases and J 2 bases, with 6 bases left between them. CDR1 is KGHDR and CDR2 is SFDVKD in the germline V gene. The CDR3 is CATSGGGNQPQHF. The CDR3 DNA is TGTGCCACCAGTGGAGGAGGCAATCAGCCCCAGCATTTT.

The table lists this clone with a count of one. The CDR3: CASSLTAGGNTGELFF. As DNA, the CDR3 is TGTGCCAGCAGCTTGACGGCAGGGGGGAACACCGGGGAGCTGTTTTTT. This chain links TRBV5-5 with TRBJ2-2; 7 bases are a match to TRBD1. Trimming at V came to 1 base and at J to 1 base, leaving 4 bases not matched to a gene. The germline V gene encodes CDR1 SGHKS and CDR2 YYEKEE (reference sequence). CDR3 length equals 16 residues.

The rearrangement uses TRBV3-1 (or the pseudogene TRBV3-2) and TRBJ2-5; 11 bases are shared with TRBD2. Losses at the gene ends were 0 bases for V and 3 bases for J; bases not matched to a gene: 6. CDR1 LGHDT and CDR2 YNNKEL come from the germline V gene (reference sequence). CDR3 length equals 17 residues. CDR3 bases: TGTGCCAGCAGCCAAGACCCAGGACTAGCGGGTGAAGAGACCCAGTACTTC. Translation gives CASSQDPGLAGEETQYF.

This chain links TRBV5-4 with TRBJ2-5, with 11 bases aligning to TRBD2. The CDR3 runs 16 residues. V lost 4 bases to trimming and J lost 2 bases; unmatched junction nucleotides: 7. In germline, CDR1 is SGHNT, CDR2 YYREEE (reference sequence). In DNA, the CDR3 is TGTGCCAGCAGCGCATACGGGACTAGCGGTCAAGAGACCCAGTACTTC. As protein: CASSAYGTSGQETQYF.